These 14 T cell receptor beta chains were sequenced from one sample in a study of shared clonotypes between healthy human individuals. Data came from immunoSEQ multiplex PCR; TCRdb stores just in-frame clones and leaves some out. The sample comprises 730,000 or so clones, about three quarters of which are singletons, and approximately 2% rests with the top ten. Sequences were obtained from memory CD4+ T cells sorted from blood. Noted subset: CD45RA-negative fraction. The receptors derive from a woman in her 30s in good health.

This clone was seen repeatedly, ten times or more. J is TRBJ1-5 and V is TRBV11-2; 10 bases are a match to TRBD1. V shed 0 bases, J shed 2 bases, and the junction held 7 bases outside the gene matches. Germline CDR1 reads SGHAT; CDR2 reads FQNNGV. The CDR3 runs to 18 residues. The DNA for the CDR3 is TGTGCCAGCAGCTTAGATCATGGGGGGACAGGGGGCAATCAGCCCCAGCATTTT. Its translation is CASSLDHGGTGGNQPQHF.

For the CDR3, the DNA is TGTGCCAGCAGCTTAGGGAGGGGTGGATCATACGAGCAGTACTTC. Its protein is CASSLGRGGSYEQYF. This chain connects TRBV7-9 to TRBJ2-7; a weak D match, TRBD2 (6 bases). Between the trimmed V and J ends, which lost 1 base and 4 bases, there was a span of 14 bases. Germline values: CDR1 SEHNR, CDR2 FQNEAQ (reference sequence). This CDR3 has 15 residues.

This clone was counted once. The rearrangement joins TRBV10-3 to TRBJ2-7; D is perhaps TRBD2 (5 bases). Trimming shortened V by 2 bases and J by 3 bases, and 11 bases separated the two germline ends. This CDR3 has 14 amino acids. Germline assignment: CDR1 ENHRY and CDR2 SYGVKD. In DNA, the CDR3 is TGTGCCATCAGTGAGAGAGTTGGGAGCTACGAGCAGTACTTC. The encoded protein is CAISERVGSYEQYF.

This chain's CDR3 is CASSPTQDYAYGYTF. The CDR3 region has the DNA TGTGCCAGCAGCCCAACCCAGGATTACGCGTATGGCTACACCTTC. The chain employs TRBV7-6 and TRBJ1-2; D is ambiguous. V dropped 5 bases and J dropped 5 bases, with 18 bases sitting between them. The CDR3 consists of 15 residues. CDR1 is SGHVS and CDR2 is FNYEAQ in the germline V gene.

The chain uses TRBV9 and TRBJ2-1, with 13 bases fitting TRBD2. With 4 bases clipped from V and 8 bases from J, the junction kept 6 bases outside the gene matches. Germline V gene data show CDR1 as SGDLS and CDR2 as YYNGEE. The CDR3 has 15 residues. The CDR3 here is CASSTGLAGVYEQFF. DNA of the CDR3: TGTGCCAGCAGCACCGGACTAGCGGGAGTCTATGAGCAGTTCTTC. Supplemented by reference TRBV9 and TRBJ2-1, the full variable domain reads DSGVTQTPKHLITATGQRVTLRCSPRSGDLSVYWYQQSLDQGLQFLIQYYNGEERAKGNILERFSAQQFPDLHSELNLSSLELGDSALYFCASSTGLAGVYEQFFGPGTRLTVL.

This chain links TRBV9 with TRBJ2-2; 11 nucleotides agree with TRBD2. J lost 4 bases, V lost 0 bases, and 2 bases had no gene match. The CDR3 spans 16 residues. CDR1 is SGDLS and CDR2 is YYNGEE in the germline V gene. The CDR3 DNA is TGTGCCAGCAGCGTAGTAGCGGGAGGGATCACCGGGGAGCTGTTTTTT. Protein sequence: CASSVVAGGITGELFF.

This clone came up a few times. The V and J genes are TRBV7-7 and TRBJ2-5; TRBD2 is a possible D gene (6 bases). This CDR3 is built from 13 residues. The V end was cut by 2 bases, the J end by 5 bases, with 9 bases between. Germline lookup yields CDR1 SSHAT and CDR2 FNYEAQ (reference sequence). CDR3 loop: CASSLNRGETQYF. The CDR3 DNA is TGTGCCAGCAGCTTAAACCGGGGGGAGACCCAGTACTTC.

The chain is built from TRBV7-2 and TRBJ1-2; TRBD1 might be the D (5 bases). Trimming cost V 6 bases and J 4 bases, with 18 bases left between them. The CDR3 loop spans 15 amino acids. Germline V gives CDR1 SGHTA, CDR2 FQGNSA. CDR3 sequence: CASSFDEGRPYGYTF. In DNA form, the CDR3 reads TGTGCCAGCAGTTTTGATGAGGGACGGCCCTATGGCTACACCTTC. Filled out from reference TRBV7-2 and TRBJ1-2, the complete variable domain reads GAGVSQSPSNKVTEKGKDVELRCDPISGHTALYWYRQSLGQGLEFLIYFQGNSAPDKSGLPSDRFSAERTGGSVSTLTIQRTQQEDSAVYLCASSFDEGRPYGYTFGSGTRLTVV.

In its sample, this clone was seen a few times. The chain couples TRBV18 to TRBJ1-1; D is ambiguous. V gave up 5 bases and J gave up 7 bases, with 8 bases separating them. In germline, CDR1 is KGHSH, CDR2 LQKENI. This CDR3 has 11 residues. This chain's CDR3 is CASSSQLEAFF. CDR3 sequence (DNA): TGTGCCAGCTCATCACAGCTTGAAGCTTTCTTT.

V gene TRBV6-6 combines with J gene TRBJ1-1, with 7 positions matching TRBD1. CDR3 size: 14 residues. Germline V CDR1 and CDR2: MNHNY, SVGAGI (reference sequence). The ends lost 7 bases at V and 5 bases at J; junction bases unmatched: 10. The CDR3 is CASKSPGGYTEAFF. CDR3 DNA sequence: TGTGCCAGCAAGTCCCCAGGGGGGTATACTGAAGCTTTCTTT.

The V and J genes are TRBV6-5 and TRBJ2-7; 8 bases line up with TRBD2. The germline CDR1 and CDR2 sequences are MNHEY and SVGAGI. The CDR3 is made up of 15 amino acids. Germline trimming cut 0 bases from V and 2 bases from J; bases unmatched to any gene: 3. The CDR3 DNA reads as TGTGCCAGCAGTTACTCACTAGCGGAAACCTACGAGCAGTACTTC. The encoded protein is CASSYSLAETYEQYF.

The V and J genes are TRBV27 and TRBJ2-7, with 13 bases that match TRBD2. V shed 0 bases, J shed 6 bases, and the junction held 2 bases outside the gene matches. The germline V gene has CDR1 MNHEY and CDR2 SMNVEV (reference sequence). CDR3 length: 15 amino acids. CDR3 bases: TGTGCCAGCAGTTTATCGCGACTAGCGGGAGGCGAGCAGTACTTC. Its protein product is CASSLSRLAGGEQYF.

This clone was found once. The chain carries TRBV7-9 and TRBJ2-7; D tentatively reads TRBD1 or TRBD2 (6 bases each). The CDR3 extends over 16 amino acids. Deletions cut 5 bases from V and 1 base from J, with 18 bases between. Germline V gene lookup returns CDR1 SEHNR and CDR2 FQNEAQ (reference sequence). For the CDR3, the DNA is TGTGCCAGCAGCCCAAGGGGGGCGGTGGGTTCCTACGAGCAGTACTTC. It specifies CASSPRGAVGSYEQYF.

The rearrangement joins TRBV25-1 to TRBJ2-1, with TRBD2 matching over 7 bases. Trimming removed 2 bases from V and 11 bases from J; junction bases left unmatched: 6. CDR3 size: 13 residues. CDR1 is MGHDK, CDR2 SYGVNS, per germline. CDR3 DNA: TGTGCCAGCAGTGAACTAGGGAGGGCCCAGCAGTTCTTC. This encodes CASSELGRAQQFF. The complete variable domain, with remaining parts taken from reference TRBV25-1 and TRBJ2-1, reads EADIYQTPRYLVIGTGKKITLECSQTMGHDKMYWYQQDPGMELHLIHYSYGVNSTEKGDLSSESTVSRIRTEHFPLTLESARPSHTSQYLCASSELGRAQQFFGPGTRLTVL.